This is a list of T cell receptor beta chains from one sample in a study of graft-versus-host responses after intestinal transplantation. Produced via immunoSEQ multiplex PCR; TCRdb's table is partial and in-frame only. The sample includes about 81,000 clones, 80% to 95% seen only once; the top ten take just under 0.35%. No antigens are known for them. The sample in question was unstimulated CD4+ T cells sorted from spleen or lymph node cells, obtained before transplant. Receptors were obtained from a human donor who was the organ donor for an intestinal transplant. The CDR3 runs from the conserved cysteine through the conserved F or W. D genes are given only for firm matches. The size entry is marked missing in some rows and otherwise reads once, few, many or a size class.

J,D,size,V,DNA,CDR3
TRBJ1-5,TRBD1,.,TRBV15,TGTGCCACCAGCAGGGGGGACAGCTATCAGCCCCAGCATTTT,CATSRGDSYQPQHF
TRBJ1-2,TRBD1,few,TRBV2,TGTGCCAGACGGACAGGGAACTATGGCTACACCTTC,CARRTGNYGYTF
TRBJ1-5,.,.,TRBV30,TGTGCCTGGAGCGATTCGGTGCATCAGCCCCAGCATTTT,CAWSDSVHQPQHF
TRBJ1-5,TRBD1,.,TRBV2,TGTGCCAGCAGTGAGGTCAGGGGGCGAGTCTATAGCAATCAGCCCCAGCATTTT,CASSEVRGRVYSNQPQHF
TRBJ2-7,TRBD2,.,TRBV30,TGTGCCTGGAGTGTAGGGAGGGGCTCCTACGAGCAGTACTTC,CAWSVGRGSYEQYF
TRBJ1-3,TRBD1,.,TRBV6-1,TGTGCCAGCAGTCAGGGGGCACTCTCTGGAAACACCATATATTTT,CASSQGALSGNTIYF
TRBJ2-7,TRBD1,.,TRBV10-1,TGCGCCAGCAGTGAAGCCGGACAGGGGACCTACGAGCAGTACTTC,CASSEAGQGTYEQYF
TRBJ2-5,TRBD2,.,TRBV9,TGTGCCAGCAGCCCGCGGACTAGCGGGGCCCTGACCCAGTACTTC,CASSPRTSGALTQYF
TRBJ2-3,.,.,TRBV10-3,TGTGCCATCAGTGATGGGGGAGGAGATACGCAGTATTTT,CAISDGGGDTQYF
TRBJ2-3,TRBD1,.,TRBV10-3,TGTGCCATCAGGACAGGGTCGACAGATACGCAGTATTTT,CAIRTGSTDTQYF
TRBJ1-1,TRBD1,.,TRBV6-5,TGTGCCAGCAGTTTAACCCACAGGGGGCGAGGAACTGAAGCTTTCTTT,CASSLTHRGRGTEAFF
TRBJ2-3,.,.,TRBV4-1,TGCGCCAGCAGCCAAGCAGGTGGGCGAACTAGCACAGATACGCAGTATTTT,CASSQAGGRTSTDTQYF
TRBJ1-4,.,.,TRBV9,TGTGCCAGCAGCGTAATCGACAGGACGTCTAATGAAAAACTGTTTTTT,CASSVIDRTSNEKLFF
TRBJ1-5,TRBD1,once,TRBV6-1,TGTGCCAGCAGTGAAGGCAGGGGGCGTCAGCCCCAGCATTTT,CASSEGRGRQPQHF
TRBJ1-2,TRBD1,.,TRBV16,TGTGCCAGCAGCCCTCGACAGGGGGACTATGGCTACACCTTC,CASSPRQGDYGYTF
TRBJ1-1,.,.,TRBV11-2,TGTGCCAGCAGCTTCGAGGCAGGGGTGGGAACTGAAGCTTTCTTT,CASSFEAGVGTEAFF
TRBJ2-5,TRBD2,.,TRBV18,TGTGCCAGCTCACCACCGGCGGGAGAAGAGACCCAGTACTTC,CASSPPAGEETQYF
TRBJ2-7,TRBD1,.,TRBV11-2,TGTGCCAGCAGCTTATTGCTAGGGGGCGAGAGGGGGACGTACTTC,CASSLLLGGERGTYF
TRBJ2-1,.,.,TRBV19,TGTGCCAGTAGTAGCGGGCCCTGGACCTCCTACAATGAGCAGTTCTTC,CASSSGPWTSYNEQFF
TRBJ2-1,.,once,TRBV5-1,TGCGCCAGCAGCTTGCTGTCAGAACGGGACAATGAGCAGTTCTTC,CASSLLSERDNEQFF
TRBJ2-7,.,.,TRBV11-3,TGTGCCAGCAGCTACAGGTATTCCTCCTACGAGCAGTACTTC,CASSYRYSSYEQYF
TRBJ2-3,.,.,TRBV29-1,TGCAGCGTTTTAGTTAGCGGAGATGCCTTAGGGGCGCAGTATTTT,CSVLVSGDALGAQYF
TRBJ1-1,TRBD1,.,TRBV2,TGTGCCAGCAGTAAAAAATACAAAACGAAAAGGACAGGGAGGGGCACTGAAGCTTTCTTT,CASSKKYKTKRTGRGTEAFF
TRBJ2-2,TRBD2,.,TRBV29-1,TGCAGCGCTTCGACTAGCGGGATAAACACCGGGGAGCTGTTTTTT,CSASTSGINTGELFF
TRBJ1-3,.,.,TRBV13,TGTGCCAGCAGCCGAAGGACACAAGTCTCTGGAAACACCATATATTTT,CASSRRTQVSGNTIYF
TRBJ1-3,.,.,TRBV4-1,TGCGCCAGCAGCCATCCTCCGAGAGGAGGCTCTGGAAACACCATATATTTT,CASSHPPRGGSGNTIYF
TRBJ1-4,.,.,TRBV19,TGTGCCAGTAGTACTCAGGCAACTAATGAAAAACTGTTTTTT,CASSTQATNEKLFF
TRBJ2-7,.,.,TRBV7-9,TGTGCCAGCAGCCTATCGGGACTGTCCTACGAGCAGTACTTC,CASSLSGLSYEQYF
TRBJ2-1,.,.,TRBV4-1,TGCGCCAGCAGCCAAGCCCGGATCCTAGAGAACTACAATGAGCAGTTCTTC,CASSQARILENYNEQFF
TRBJ2-1,TRBD2,.,TRBV2,TGTGCCAGCAGACTAGCGGGTCGGAATGAGCAGTTCTTC,CASRLAGRNEQFF
TRBJ2-5,.,once,TRBV30,TGTGCCTGGAGCAGGCTAGCTAAAGAGACCCAGTACTTC,CAWSRLAKETQYF
TRBJ2-3,.,.,TRBV7-2,TGTGCCAGCAGCTTAACTCCAGGGGTTAACACAGATACGCAGTATTTT,CASSLTPGVNTDTQYF
TRBJ2-3,TRBD2,.,TRBV7-3,TGTGCCAGCAGCTTAAGTTCCAGCGGGAGGGCCTATACAGATACGCAGTATTTT,CASSLSSSGRAYTDTQYF
TRBJ1-1,.,.,TRBV18,TGTGCCAGCTCACTAAACAGTAAACTCACTGAAGCTTTCTTT,CASSLNSKLTEAFF
TRBJ1-2,.,once,TRBV6-5,TGTGCCAGCAGTTACTCTTGGGACACGGGCTATGGCTACACCTTC,CASSYSWDTGYGYTF
TRBJ1-2,.,.,TRBV19,TGTGCCAGTAGTACATCCGACACCCTAACACGTGGCTACACCTTC,CASSTSDTLTRGYTF
TRBJ2-5,.,.,TRBV19,TGTGCCAGTAGTATGTCAGGTGGGGAGACCCAGTACTTC,CASSMSGGETQYF
TRBJ2-2,.,.,TRBV19,TGTGCCAGTAGTATAGGGCAGGGGCTTTACACCGGGGAGCTGTTTTTT,CASSIGQGLYTGELFF
TRBJ2-7,.,few,TRBV7-6,TGTGCCAGCAGCTTAGGGCATCGTGGGGGGGCCATCCGCGAGCAGTACTTC,CASSLGHRGGAIREQYF
TRBJ1-1,TRBD1,once,TRBV30,TGTGCCTGGTCTAGGACAGGGTGGAACACTGAAGCTTTCTTT,CAWSRTGWNTEAFF